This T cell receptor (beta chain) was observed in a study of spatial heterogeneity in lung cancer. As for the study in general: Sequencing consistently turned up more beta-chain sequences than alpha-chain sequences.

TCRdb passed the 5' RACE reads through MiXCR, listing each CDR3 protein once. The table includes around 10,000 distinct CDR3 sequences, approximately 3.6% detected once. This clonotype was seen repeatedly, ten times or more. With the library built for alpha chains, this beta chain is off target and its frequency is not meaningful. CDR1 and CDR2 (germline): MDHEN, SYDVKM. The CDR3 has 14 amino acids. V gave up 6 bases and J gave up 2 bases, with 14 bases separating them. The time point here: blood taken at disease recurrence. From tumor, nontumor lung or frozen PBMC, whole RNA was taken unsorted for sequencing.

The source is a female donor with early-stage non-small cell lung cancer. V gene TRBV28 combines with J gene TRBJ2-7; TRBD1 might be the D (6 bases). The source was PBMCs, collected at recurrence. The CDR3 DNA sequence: TGTGCCAGCAGAACAGGGATAGGTCCCTACGAGCAGTACTTC. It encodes CASRTGIGPYEQYF.